This T cell receptor beta chain was obtained from a study of blood T cell repertoires in COVID-19. Study overall: T cells, B-cell-depleted T cells, or PBMCs supplied cDNA or gDNA.

Participants reported their clinical history, and cohort assignment relied on those reports. Source study methods: The assay estimated nucleated cells by amplifying reference gene primers. Using immunoSEQ multiplex PCR, the repertoire was profiled, and TCRdb retains in-frame clones only, with some absent. V and J calls and clone size are those listed in that table; D and trimming were worked out from the DNA. The table lists roughly 360,000 clones, around nine tenths of them singletons. The CDR3 length is 12 residues. Trimming took off 6 bases at V and 6 bases at J, with 9 bases between the two ends.

The V and J genes are TRBV12-3 or TRBV12-4 and TRBJ1-5; no firm D call. The sequencing sample was made of PBMCs or T cells enriched from blood (not recorded which). The receptor was isolated from a woman between 25 and 40 years old with acute COVID-19. CDR3 in DNA: TGTGCCAGCAGCCCAGGAAGTCAGCCCCAGCATTTT. As protein: CASSPGSQPQHF.